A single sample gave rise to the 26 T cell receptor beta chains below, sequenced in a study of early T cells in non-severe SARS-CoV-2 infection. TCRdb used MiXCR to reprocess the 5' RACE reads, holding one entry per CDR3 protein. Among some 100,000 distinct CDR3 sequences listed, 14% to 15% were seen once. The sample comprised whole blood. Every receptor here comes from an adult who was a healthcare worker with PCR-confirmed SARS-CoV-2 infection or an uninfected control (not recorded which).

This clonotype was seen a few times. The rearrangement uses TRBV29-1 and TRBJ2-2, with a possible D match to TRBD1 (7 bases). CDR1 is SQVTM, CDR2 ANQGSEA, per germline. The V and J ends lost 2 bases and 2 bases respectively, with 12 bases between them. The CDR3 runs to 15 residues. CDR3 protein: CSVETGDRNTGELFF. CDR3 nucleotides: TGCAGCGTTGAAACGGGGGACAGAAACACCGGGGAGCTGTTTTTT.

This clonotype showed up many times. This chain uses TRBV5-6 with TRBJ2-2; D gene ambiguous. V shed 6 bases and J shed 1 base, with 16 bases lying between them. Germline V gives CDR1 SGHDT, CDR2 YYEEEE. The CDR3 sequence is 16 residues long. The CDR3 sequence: CASTALPRRNTGELFF. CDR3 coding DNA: TGTGCCAGCACCGCCCTTCCCAGGAGGAACACCGGGGAGCTGTTTTTT.

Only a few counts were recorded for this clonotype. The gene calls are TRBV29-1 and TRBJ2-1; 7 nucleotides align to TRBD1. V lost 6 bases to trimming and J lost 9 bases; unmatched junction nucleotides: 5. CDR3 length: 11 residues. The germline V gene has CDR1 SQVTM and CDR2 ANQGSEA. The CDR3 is CSVRQGSEQFF. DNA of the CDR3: TGCAGCGTCCGACAGGGCAGTGAGCAGTTCTTC.

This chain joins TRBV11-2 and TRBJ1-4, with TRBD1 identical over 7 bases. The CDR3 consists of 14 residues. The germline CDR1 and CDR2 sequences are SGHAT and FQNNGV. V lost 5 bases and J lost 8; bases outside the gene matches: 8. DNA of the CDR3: TGTGCCAGCAGCCAAAGGGGGCATGAGGAAAAACTGTTTTTT. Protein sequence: CASSQRGHEEKLFF. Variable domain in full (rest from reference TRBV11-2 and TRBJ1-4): EAGVAQSPRYKIIEKRQSVAFWCNPISGHATLYWYQQILGQGPKLLIQFQNNGVVDDSQLPKDRFSAERLKGVDSTLKIQPAKLEDSAVYLCASSQRGHEEKLFFGSGTQLSVL.

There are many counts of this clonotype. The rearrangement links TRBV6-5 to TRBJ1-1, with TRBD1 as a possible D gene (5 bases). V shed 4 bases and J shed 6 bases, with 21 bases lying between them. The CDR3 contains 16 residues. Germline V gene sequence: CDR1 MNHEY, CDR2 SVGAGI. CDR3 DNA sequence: TGTGCCAGCAGTTCGCCAAATCCGGGGGATCTGGCTGAAGCTTTCTTT. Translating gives CASSSPNPGDLAEAFF.

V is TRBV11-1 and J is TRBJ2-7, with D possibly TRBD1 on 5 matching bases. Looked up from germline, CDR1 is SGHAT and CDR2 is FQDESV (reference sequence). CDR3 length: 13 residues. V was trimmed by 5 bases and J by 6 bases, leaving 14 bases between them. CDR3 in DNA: TGTGCCAGCAGCAACCCAGGGCATCTCGAGCAGTACGTC. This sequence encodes CASSNPGHLEQYV.

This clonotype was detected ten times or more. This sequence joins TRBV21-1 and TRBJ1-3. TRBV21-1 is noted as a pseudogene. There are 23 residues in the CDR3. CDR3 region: CASSKDRGDGGNGPIVSGNTIYF. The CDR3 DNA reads TGTGCCAGCAGCAAAGACCGGGGGGACGGAGGGAACGGGCCTATCGTCTCTGGAAACACCATATATTTT.

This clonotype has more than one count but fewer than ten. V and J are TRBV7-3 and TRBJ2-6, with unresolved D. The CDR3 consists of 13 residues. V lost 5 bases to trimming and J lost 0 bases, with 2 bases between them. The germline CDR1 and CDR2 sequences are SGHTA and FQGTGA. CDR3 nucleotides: TGTGCCAGCAGCATCTCTGGGGCCAACGTCCTGACTTTC. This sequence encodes CASSISGANVLTF.

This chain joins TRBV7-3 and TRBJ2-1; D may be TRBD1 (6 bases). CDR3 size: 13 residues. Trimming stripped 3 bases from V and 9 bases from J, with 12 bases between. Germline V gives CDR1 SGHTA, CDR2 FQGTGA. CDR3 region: CASSLQQGGEQFF. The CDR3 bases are TGTGCCAGCAGCTTGCAACAGGGCGGTGAGCAGTTCTTC.

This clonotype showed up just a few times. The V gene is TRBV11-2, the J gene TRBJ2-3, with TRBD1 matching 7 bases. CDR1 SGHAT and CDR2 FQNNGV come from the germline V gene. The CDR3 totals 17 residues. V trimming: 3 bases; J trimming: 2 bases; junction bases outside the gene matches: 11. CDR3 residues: CASSFPDRASHTDTQYF. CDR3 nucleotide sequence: TGTGCCAGCAGCTTCCCTGACAGGGCTAGTCACACAGATACGCAGTATTTT. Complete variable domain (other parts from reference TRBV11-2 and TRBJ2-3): EAGVAQSPRYKIIEKRQSVAFWCNPISGHATLYWYQQILGQGPKLLIQFQNNGVVDDSQLPKDRFSAERLKGVDSTLKIQPAKLEDSAVYLCASSFPDRASHTDTQYFGPGTRLTVL.

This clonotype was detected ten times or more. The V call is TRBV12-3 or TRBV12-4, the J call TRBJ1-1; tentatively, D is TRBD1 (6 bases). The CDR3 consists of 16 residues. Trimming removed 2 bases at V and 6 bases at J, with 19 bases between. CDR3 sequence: CASSLRQGRKGAEAFF. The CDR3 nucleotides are TGTGCCAGCAGTTTAAGGCAGGGGAGGAAGGGGGCTGAAGCTTTCTTT.

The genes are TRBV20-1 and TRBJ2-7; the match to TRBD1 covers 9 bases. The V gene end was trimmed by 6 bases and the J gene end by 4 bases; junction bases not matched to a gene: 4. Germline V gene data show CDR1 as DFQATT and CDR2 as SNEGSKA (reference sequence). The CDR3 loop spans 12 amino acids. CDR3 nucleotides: TGCAGTGCGACGGGACAGGGTTACGAGCAGTACGTC. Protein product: CSATGQGYEQYV.

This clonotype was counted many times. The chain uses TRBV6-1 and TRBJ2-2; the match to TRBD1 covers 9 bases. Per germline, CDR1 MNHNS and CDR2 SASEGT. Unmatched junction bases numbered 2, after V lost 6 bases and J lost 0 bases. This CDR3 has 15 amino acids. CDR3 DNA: TGTGCCAGCAGCCGGGACAGGGCGAACACCGGGGAGCTGTTTTTT. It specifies CASSRDRANTGELFF.

CDR3 amino acids: CASSVGGYEQYV. Here the CDR3 DNA reads TGTGCCAGCAGTGTTGGAGGCTACGAGCAGTACGTC. V usage is TRBV2 and J usage is TRBJ2-7, with D maybe TRBD2 (5 bases). The CDR3 contains 12 residues. Germline loops: CDR1 SNHLY, CDR2 FYNNEI. Trimming took off 4 bases at V and 3 bases at J, with 7 bases between the two ends.

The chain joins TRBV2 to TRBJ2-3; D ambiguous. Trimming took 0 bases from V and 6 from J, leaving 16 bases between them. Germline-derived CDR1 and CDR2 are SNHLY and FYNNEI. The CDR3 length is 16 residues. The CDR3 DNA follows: TGTGCCAGCAGTGAAGCGCTAGTATTGGTGGAGGATACGCAGTATTTT. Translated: CASSEALVLVEDTQYF.

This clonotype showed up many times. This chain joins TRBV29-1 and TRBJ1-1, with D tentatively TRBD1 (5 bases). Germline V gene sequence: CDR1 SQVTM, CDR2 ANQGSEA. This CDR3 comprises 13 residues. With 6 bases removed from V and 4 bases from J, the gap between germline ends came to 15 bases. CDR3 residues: CSVGDSGGTEAFF. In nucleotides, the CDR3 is TGCAGCGTGGGAGACAGCGGCGGCACTGAAGCTTTCTTT.

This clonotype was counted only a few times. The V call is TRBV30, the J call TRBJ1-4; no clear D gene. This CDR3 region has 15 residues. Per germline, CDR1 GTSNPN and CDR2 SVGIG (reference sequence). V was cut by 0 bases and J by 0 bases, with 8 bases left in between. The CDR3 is CAWSVKIATNEKLFF. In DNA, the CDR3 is TGTGCCTGGAGTGTTAAGATTGCAACTAATGAAAAACTGTTTTTT.

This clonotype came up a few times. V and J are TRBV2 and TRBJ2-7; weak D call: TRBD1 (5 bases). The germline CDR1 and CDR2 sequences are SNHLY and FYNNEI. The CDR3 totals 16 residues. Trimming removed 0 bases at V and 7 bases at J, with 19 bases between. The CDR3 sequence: CASSEAGAGSSEEQYV. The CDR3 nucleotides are TGTGCCAGCAGTGAAGCTGGGGCAGGGTCGTCTGAAGAGCAGTACGTC.

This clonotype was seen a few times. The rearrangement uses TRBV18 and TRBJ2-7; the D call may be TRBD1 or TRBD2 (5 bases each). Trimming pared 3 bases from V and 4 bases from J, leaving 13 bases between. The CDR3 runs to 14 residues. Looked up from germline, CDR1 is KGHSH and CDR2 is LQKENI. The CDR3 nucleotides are TGTGCCAGCTCACCCCGATCAGGGACGTACGAGCAGTACGTC. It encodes CASSPRSGTYEQYV.

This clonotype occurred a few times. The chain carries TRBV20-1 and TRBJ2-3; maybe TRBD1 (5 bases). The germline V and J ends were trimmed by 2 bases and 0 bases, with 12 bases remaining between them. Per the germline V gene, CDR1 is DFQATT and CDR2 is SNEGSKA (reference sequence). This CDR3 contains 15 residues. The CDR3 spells CSARIPHRSTDTQYF. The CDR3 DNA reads TGCAGTGCTAGAATCCCCCACAGGAGCACAGATACGCAGTATTTT.

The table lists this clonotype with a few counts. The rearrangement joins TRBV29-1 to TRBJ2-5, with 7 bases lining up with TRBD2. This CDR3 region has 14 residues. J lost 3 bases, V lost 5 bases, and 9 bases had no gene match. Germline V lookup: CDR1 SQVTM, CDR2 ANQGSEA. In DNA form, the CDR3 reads TGCAGCGTTCTAAGCAGTCGGGGGGAAGAGACCCAGTACTTC. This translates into CSVLSSRGEETQYF.

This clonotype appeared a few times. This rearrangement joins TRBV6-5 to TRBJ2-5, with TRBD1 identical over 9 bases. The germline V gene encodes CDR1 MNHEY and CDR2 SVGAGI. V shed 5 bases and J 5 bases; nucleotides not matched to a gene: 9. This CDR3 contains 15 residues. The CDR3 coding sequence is TGTGCCAGCAGTCGTCTGGGACAGGGAACGGAGACCCAGTACTTC. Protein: CASSRLGQGTETQYF.

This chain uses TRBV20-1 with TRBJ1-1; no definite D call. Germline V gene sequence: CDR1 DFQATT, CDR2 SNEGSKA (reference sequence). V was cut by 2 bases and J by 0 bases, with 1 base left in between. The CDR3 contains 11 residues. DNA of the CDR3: TGCAGTGCTAGATTGAACACTGAAGCTTTCTTT. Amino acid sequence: CSARLNTEAFF.

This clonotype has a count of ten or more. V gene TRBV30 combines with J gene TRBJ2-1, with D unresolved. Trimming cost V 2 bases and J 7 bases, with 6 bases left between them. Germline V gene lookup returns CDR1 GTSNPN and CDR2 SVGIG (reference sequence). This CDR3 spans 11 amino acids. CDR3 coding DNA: TGTGCCTGGAGTCAAAGGAATGAGCAGTTCTTC. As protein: CAWSQRNEQFF.

The CDR3: CSARDRRQGQYNEQFF. CDR3 coding DNA: TGCAGTGCTAGAGATCGTCGGCAGGGCCAATACAATGAGCAGTTCTTC. The chain is built from TRBV20-1 and TRBJ2-1; D may be TRBD1 (5 bases). V was trimmed by 0 bases and J by 4 bases, leaving 16 bases between them. The CDR3 contains 16 residues. The germline V gene encodes CDR1 DFQATT and CDR2 SNEGSKA (reference sequence).

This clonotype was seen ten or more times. The CDR3 DNA reads TGTGCCAGCAGCTTAGGCTATTTCGGGGAGCTGTTTTTT. Translating it yields CASSLGYFGELFF. The chain couples TRBV11-2 to TRBJ2-2, with D uncertain. Looked up from germline, CDR1 is SGHAT and CDR2 is FQNNGV. Trimming shortened V by 1 base and J by 7 bases, and 7 bases separated the two germline ends. This CDR3 has 13 residues.